A selection of T cell receptor beta chains follows, all from one sample in a study of lung T cells in sarcoidosis with Löfgren's syndrome. From the reads, TCRdb called clonotypes with MiXCR, one entry per CDR3 protein. The table has tens of thousands of distinct CDR3 sequences, 21% seen once; the top ten hold about 2.3%. What was sequenced was CD4+ T cells from PBMCs. The receptors stem from a human donor with sarcoidosis (Löfgren's syndrome or another form), or a control subject (not recorded which). The CDR3 runs from the conserved cysteine through the conserved F or W. Fields, in order: J gene, clone size, D gene, V gene, CDR3 protein, CDR3 DNA. D genes are given only for firm matches. Only some rows state a clone size, as once, few, many or a class for expanded clones.

TRBJ2-1	-	TRBD2	TRBV18	CASSPLTSGATNNEQSF	TGTGCCAGCTCACCATTAACTAGCGGGGCAACAAACAATGAGCAGTCCTTC
TRBJ1-3	many	-	TRBV6-6	CASSYSHSGNTIYF	TGTGCCAGCAGTTACTCGCACTCTGGAAACACCATATATTTT
TRBJ2-3	-	TRBD2	TRBV12-3/TRBV12-4	CATLLAGGRTDTQYF	TGTGCCACCTTACTAGCGGGAGGACGCACAGATACGCAGTATTTT
TRBJ2-3	-	-	TRBV4-3	CASSQLQGRTDTQYF	TGCGCCAGCAGCCAATTACAGGGACGCACAGATACGCAGTATTTT
TRBJ2-7	many	TRBD1	TRBV20-1	CSASWDRGYEQYF	TGCAGTGCTAGTTGGGACAGGGGCTACGAGCAGTACTTC
TRBJ1-2	many	-	TRBV20-1	CSAQALPRAGYTF	TGCAGTGCCCAAGCCCTGCCAAGGGCTGGCTACACCTTC
TRBJ2-3	many	-	TRBV6-1	CASMGRTKTDTQYF	TGTGCCAGCATGGGTCGGACGAAGACAGATACGCAGTATTTT
TRBJ2-5	-	-	TRBV27	CAISLRDGAGAQYF	TGTGCCATCAGTTTACGCGACGGGGCCGGAGCCCAGTACTTC
TRBJ2-2	-	TRBD1	TRBV12-3/TRBV12-4	CASRDRGNTGELFF	TGTGCCAGCCGAGACAGGGGGAACACCGGGGAGCTGTTTTTT
TRBJ1-2	many	-	TRBV20-1	CSARNPPVDTF	TGCAGTGCCCGAAATCCCCCAGTCGACACCTTC
TRBJ2-1	few	TRBD2	TRBV5-1	CASSLAGGAEEQFF	TGCGCCAGCAGCTTGGCCGGGGGGGCGGAGGAGCAGTTCTTC
TRBJ1-1	-	-	TRBV3-1	CASSQANTEAFF	TGTGCCAGCAGCCAAGCGAACACTGAAGCTTTCTTT
TRBJ2-3	few	-	TRBV19	CASSSSGSKITDTQYF	TGTGCCAGTAGCTCTAGTGGCTCTAAAATCACAGATACGCAGTATTTT
TRBJ2-1	many	TRBD1	TRBV7-2	CASSWRRTGKYNEQFF	TGTGCCAGCAGCTGGCGAAGGACAGGGAAATACAATGAGCAGTTCTTC
TRBJ1-6	few	TRBD1	TRBV7-2	CASSSGQGRNSPLHF	TGTGCCAGCAGTTCCGGACAGGGCCGTAATTCACCCCTCCACTTT
TRBJ2-1	few	-	TRBV29-1	CSVEEFWGATEQFF	TGCAGCGTTGAAGAGTTCTGGGGGGCTACTGAGCAGTTCTTC
TRBJ2-1	few	-	TRBV12-3/TRBV12-4	CASSLKSGYNEQFF	TGTGCCAGCAGTTTAAAGTCCGGTTACAATGAGCAGTTCTTC
TRBJ1-5	-	-	TRBV12-3/TRBV12-4	CASKWGTGSNQPQHF	TGTGCCAGCAAGTGGGGGACCGGGAGCAATCAGCCCCAGCATTTT
TRBJ2-1	many	-	TRBV20-1	CSASLWGNHNEQFF	TGCAGTGCTAGCTTGTGGGGGAACCACAATGAGCAGTTCTTC
TRBJ2-1	many	-	TRBV6-1	CASRTPSGWEDNEQFF	TGTGCCAGCAGGACACCCTCGGGGTGGGAGGACAATGAGCAGTTCTTC
TRBJ1-5	-	-	TRBV3-1	CASSPDLNQPQHF	TGTGCCAGCAGCCCGGACCTGAATCAGCCCCAGCATTTT
TRBJ1-4	many	TRBD1	TRBV27	CASSPGTGAEKLFF	TGTGCCAGCAGCCCTGGGACAGGGGCCGAAAAACTGTTTTTT
TRBJ2-1	many	TRBD1	TRBV28	CASKSGQGFNEQFF	TGTGCCAGCAAATCGGGACAGGGCTTCAATGAGCAGTTCTTC
TRBJ1-1	-	-	TRBV19	CASSKNRATEAFF	TGTGCCAGTAGTAAAAACAGGGCAACTGAAGCTTTCTTT
TRBJ1-5	many	TRBD1	TRBV28	CASKRTGRGQPQHF	TGTGCCAGCAAAAGGACAGGACGTGGCCAGCCCCAGCATTTT
TRBJ2-3	many	-	TRBV7-2	CASSPSLLETDTQYF	TGTGCCAGCAGTCCGTCCTTACTTGAGACAGATACGCAGTATTTT
TRBJ1-1	many	-	TRBV6-1	CASSPTQGTYTEAFF	TGTGCCAGCAGTCCCACACAGGGCACTTACACTGAAGCTTTCTTT
TRBJ1-4	many	-	TRBV20-1	CSGSRSGRLFF	TGCAGTGGGTCCCGCTCCGGACGACTGTTTTTT
TRBJ2-3	many	-	TRBV27	CASSQYSQGTDTQYF	TGTGCCAGCAGTCAATATTCTCAGGGAACAGATACGCAGTATTTT
TRBJ2-6	many	-	TRBV28	CASSLRSGANVLTF	TGTGCCAGCAGCCTCCGCTCTGGGGCCAACGTCCTGACTTTC
TRBJ2-7	-	-	TRBV4-1	CASSQVSGRAEQYF	TGTGCCAGCAGCCAGGTGAGCGGACGTGCCGAGCAGTACTTC
TRBJ1-1	-	-	TRBV5-1	CASSLTGMSTEAFF	TGCGCCAGCAGCCTAACAGGGATGAGCACTGAAGCTTTCTTT
TRBJ1-1	many	-	TRBV20-1	CSAKGDRIRTEAFF	TGCAGTGCTAAGGGGGACCGGATTCGGACTGAAGCTTTCTTT